This TCR beta chain stems from a study of blood T cell repertoires in COVID-19. Study-level information: The United States, Italy and Spain supplied acute and convalescent COVID-19 samples. PBMCs, B-cell-depleted T cells, or T cells provided the cDNA or gDNA that made up the material.

V lost 5 bases and J lost 0; bases outside the gene matches: 6. CDR3 length: 17 amino acids. Per the germline V gene, CDR1 is SGHAT and CDR2 is FQNNGV. Source study methods: Amplification with reference gene primers provided the estimates of nucleated cell counts. Only in-frame clones appear in the TCRdb table, and some are missing; sequencing was by immunoSEQ multiplex PCR. D and trimming come from the DNA, and the V and J calls and clone size come from that table. The sample carries approximately 190,000 clones, over 70% recorded once. V usage is TRBV11-2 and J usage is TRBJ1-3; TRBD1 aligns across 11 bases. The sample was peripheral blood. This TCR derives from a man in his fifties or sixties with active or convalescent COVID-19. This chain's CDR3 is CASSRRGTGGSGNTIYF. CDR3 DNA: TGTGCCAGCAGCCGACGGGGGACAGGGGGCTCTGGAAACACCATATATTTT.